This record covers a single T cell receptor (beta chain). V lost 6 bases to trimming and J lost 4 bases, with 23 bases between them. Germline CDR1 and CDR2: KGHDR and SFDVKD. This CDR3 contains 17 residues. The record originates from a study of blood T cell repertoires in COVID-19. TCRdb's copy holds only in-frame clones and misses some; the assay was immunoSEQ multiplex PCR. This table holds around 60,000 clones, 84% found once. The chain uses TRBV24-1 and TRBJ2-5; D is perhaps TRBD2 (5 bases). This TCR came from a man between 60 and 75 years old with COVID-19, enrolled during active disease. Sequencing used peripheral blood. The CDR3 spells CATSTAQPGSTGETQYF. CDR3 coding DNA: TGTGCCACCAGTACTGCGCAGCCGGGGTCCACGGGAGAGACCCAGTACTTC.